These 9 T cell receptor beta chains were all obtained from the same sample, sequenced in a study of blood T cell repertoires in COVID-19. Sequencing used immunoSEQ multiplex PCR; TCRdb keeps in-frame clones, though not all of them. The sample records 250,000 to 400,000 clones, approximately 88% being singletons. Sequenced sample: peripheral blood. These receptors were collected from a woman between 25 and 40 years old with COVID-19, enrolled during active disease.

V gene TRBV27 combines with J gene TRBJ1-1; D unclear. V lost 5 bases and J lost 2, with 21 bases in between. The CDR3 has 17 residues. CDR1 is MNHEY and CDR2 is SMNVEV in the germline V gene (reference sequence). CDR3 in amino acids: CASSPPEVEEPNTEAFF. CDR3 DNA: TGTGCCAGCAGTCCCCCAGAAGTAGAGGAACCAAACACTGAAGCTTTCTTT.

V usage is TRBV13 and J usage is TRBJ2-7; the D is unclear. The CDR3 is 12 amino acids. The germline V gene encodes CDR1 PRHDT and CDR2 FYEKMQ (reference sequence). Trimming pared 6 bases from V and 2 bases from J, leaving 8 bases between. The CDR3 DNA is TGTGCCAGCAGGGGCAGCACCTACGAGCAGTACTTC. It is translated as CASRGSTYEQYF. Filled out from reference TRBV13 and TRBJ2-7, the complete variable domain reads AAGVIQSPRHLIKEKRETATLKCYPIPRHDTVYWYQQGPGQDPQFLISFYEKMQSDKGSIPDRFSAQQFSDYHSELNMSSLELGDSALYFCASRGSTYEQYFGPGTRLTVT.

V gene TRBV4-1 combines with J gene TRBJ1-1; D remains ambiguous. The V end was cut by 5 bases, the J end by 6 bases, with 7 bases between. The length of the CDR3 is 11 residues. Germline V gene sequence: CDR1 MGHRA, CDR2 YSYEKL. The CDR3 coding sequence is TGCGCCAGCAGCTCAGCGGCTGAAGCTTTCTTT. It translates to CASSSAAEAFF.

The chain uses TRBV6-5 and TRBJ1-2; 8 bases are a match to TRBD1. The CDR3 is made up of 13 amino acids. Per the germline V gene, CDR1 is MNHEY and CDR2 is SVGAGI. J lost 5 bases, V lost 5 bases, and 4 bases had no gene match. The CDR3 sequence: CASSPGTGYGYTF. In DNA, the CDR3 is TGTGCCAGCAGTCCCGGGACAGGATATGGCTACACCTTC.

This chain joins TRBV25-1 and TRBJ1-5; D possibly corresponds to TRBD1 (5 bases). V was trimmed by 4 bases and J by 4 bases, leaving 8 bases between them. The germline V gene encodes CDR1 MGHDK and CDR2 SYGVNS. This CDR3 has 13 amino acids. The CDR3 loop is CASSGGGNQPQHF. CDR3 in DNA: TGTGCCAGCAGTGGCGGGGGAAATCAGCCCCAGCATTTT.

The V gene is TRBV7-9, the J gene TRBJ1-3; the D gene is possibly TRBD1 (6 bases). The CDR3 extends over 17 amino acids. The V end was cut by 5 bases, the J end by 2 bases, with 19 bases between. Germline V gene data show CDR1 as SEHNR and CDR2 as FQNEAQ (reference sequence). The CDR3 protein is CASSRPRDKLTGNTIYF. CDR3 sequence (DNA): TGTGCCAGCAGCCGCCCCCGGGACAAACTTACTGGAAACACCATATATTTT.

The chain is built from TRBV28 and TRBJ2-7; TRBD2 is a possible D gene (6 bases). Germline V CDR1 and CDR2: MDHEN, SYDVKM. V shed 4 bases and J shed 1 base, with 17 bases lying between them. This CDR3 has 16 amino acids. The CDR3 spells CASSSHSGGASYEQYV. Written as DNA, the CDR3 is TGTGCCAGCAGTTCTCATTCCGGAGGGGCGTCCTACGAGCAGTACGTC.

This sequence joins TRBV28 and TRBJ1-2; D unclear. The CDR3 runs 12 residues. The germline gives CDR1 MDHEN, CDR2 SYDVKM. The V end was cut by 3 bases, the J end by 8 bases, with 10 bases between. The CDR3 sequence is CASSFEGRGYTF. CDR3 sequence (DNA): TGTGCCAGCAGTTTTGAGGGCCGGGGCTACACCTTC.

This chain uses TRBV7-2 with TRBJ1-2; tentatively, D is TRBD1 (5 bases). V lost 6 bases to trimming and J lost 0 bases, with 17 bases between them. CDR1 and CDR2 (germline): SGHTA, FQGNSA. This CDR3 region has 16 residues. CDR3 protein: CASSSPGVLANYGYTF. The DNA for the CDR3 is TGTGCCAGCAGTTCCCCGGGGGTACTTGCTAACTATGGCTACACCTTC.